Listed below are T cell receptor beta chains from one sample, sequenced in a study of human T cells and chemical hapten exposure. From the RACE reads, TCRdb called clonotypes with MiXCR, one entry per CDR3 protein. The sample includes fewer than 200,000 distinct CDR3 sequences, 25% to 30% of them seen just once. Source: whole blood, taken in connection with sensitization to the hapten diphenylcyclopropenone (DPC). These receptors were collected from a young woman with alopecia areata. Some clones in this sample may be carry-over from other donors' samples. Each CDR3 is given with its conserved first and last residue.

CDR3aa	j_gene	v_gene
CASSYSTGTGNTIYF	TRBJ1-3	TRBV6-5
CASSYDRAGQFF	TRBJ2-1	TRBV6-6
CASSPRESPNEQYF	TRBJ2-7	TRBV9
CASSLSTGTGANVLTF	TRBJ2-6	TRBV5-5
CSARLPLQSTDTQYF	TRBJ2-3	TRBV20-1
CASSLEWGRDEQFF	TRBJ2-1	TRBV7-2
CASSFSGRAIPEQFF	TRBJ2-1	TRBV6-6
CASSQDRGRAQPQHF	TRBJ1-5	TRBV4-1
CSVEDSVLYGYTF	TRBJ1-2	TRBV29-1
CASSQVTDNVPGELFF	TRBJ2-2	TRBV4-1
CSAIDAYGYTF	TRBJ1-2	TRBV20-1
CASSYPRSGDTGELFF	TRBJ2-2	TRBV6-2/TRBV6-3
CSVYHGTRGDTGELFF	TRBJ2-2	TRBV29-1
CASSPASSYEQYF	TRBJ2-7	TRBV18
CSAPGLLITDTQYF	TRBJ2-3	TRBV29-1
CAIAGTSVEQFF	TRBJ2-1	TRBV10-3